A selection of T cell receptor beta chains follows, all from one sample in a study of T cell changes during pregnancy in multiple sclerosis. The repertoire was sequenced with immunoSEQ multiplex PCR; TCRdb's copy has only in-frame clones and lacks some. This sample carries roughly 18,000 clones, roughly 84% of them seen once, and the ten largest clones take 9% to 10%. Specimen: CD8+ T cells from peripheral blood mononuclear cells, collected after pregnancy. The receptors were gathered from a female donor with multiple sclerosis, enrolled in a pregnancy study. The CDR3 runs from the conserved cysteine through the conserved F or W. D genes are given only for firm matches. The size field is filled for only some rows; it gives once, few, many or a size class.

V gene,J gene,D gene,clone size,CDR3 DNA,CDR3 protein
TRBV18,TRBJ2-1,NA,once,TGTGCCAGCTCACCACCTACAGGGTACAATGAGCAGTTCTTC,CASSPPTGYNEQFF
TRBV11-2,TRBJ1-1,TRBD1,few,TGTGCCAGCAGCTTAGATCCGGACAGGGAAACTGAAGCTTTCTTT,CASSLDPDRETEAFF
TRBV7-9,TRBJ1-1,NA,NA,TGTGCCAGCAGCTTAGGACAGGCCGGAGCTTTCTTT,CASSLGQAGAFF
TRBV30,TRBJ1-2,TRBD1,once,TGTGCCTGGACACCCGGCGGCAGGGGGAATTGGACCTTC,CAWTPGGRGNWTF
TRBV11-1,TRBJ2-5,TRBD1,NA,TGTGCCAGCAGCCCCTTGACAGGGGTCCTTCAAGAGACCCAGTACTTC,CASSPLTGVLQETQYF
TRBV7-8,TRBJ1-1,TRBD1,NA,TGTGCCAGCAGCTTCCTGGACAGGGGGCAACCAAGAGCTTTCTTT,CASSFLDRGQPRAFF
TRBV27,TRBJ2-4,NA,NA,TGTGCCAGCAGTTTGTACGGAGAAAACATTCAGTACTTC,CASSLYGENIQYF
TRBV5-6,TRBJ1-2,TRBD1,NA,TGTGCCAGCAGCCTGGGACAGGGAGGCGGCTACACCTTC,CASSLGQGGGYTF
TRBV28,TRBJ1-2,NA,NA,TGTGCCAGCAGTCACCGACCTGGGGGGTATGGCTACACCTTC,CASSHRPGGYGYTF
TRBV19,TRBJ1-1,NA,NA,TGTGCCAGTAGGTTCGGGGGTGAGAATGAAGCTTTCTTT,CASRFGGENEAFF
TRBV11-3,TRBJ2-1,NA,NA,TGTGCCAGCAGCTTATATTATGAGCAGTTCTTC,CASSLYYEQFF
TRBV5-1,TRBJ2-7,TRBD2,NA,TGCGCCAGCAGCTCCTCTGGGCTAGCGGGGGAGCAGTACTTC,CASSSSGLAGEQYF
TRBV27,TRBJ1-5,NA,NA,TGTGCCAGCAGTTTATCAGGGGATCCTTTGGGCAATCAGCCCCAGCATTTT,CASSLSGDPLGNQPQHF
TRBV10-3,TRBJ1-5,NA,NA,TGTGCCACCAGCCGGACAGACAATCAGCCCCAGCATTTT,CATSRTDNQPQHF
TRBV4-1,TRBJ2-1,NA,NA,TGCGCCAGCAGCCCCACTGAGGGAGATATTGAGCAGTTCTTC,CASSPTEGDIEQFF
TRBV11-2,TRBJ1-1,NA,NA,TGTGCCAGCAGACCTGGCCAGGTGAACACTGAAGCTTTCTTT,CASRPGQVNTEAFF
TRBV11-2,TRBJ2-5,TRBD2,once,TGTGCCAGCAGCCTCTACGGGGCTAGCGGAGAGACCCAGTACTTC,CASSLYGASGETQYF
TRBV5-1,TRBJ2-7,TRBD1,NA,TGCGCCAGCAGCTTTTTTACTCCTGGACAGGGCTACGAGCAGTACTTC,CASSFFTPGQGYEQYF
TRBV27,TRBJ2-1,NA,NA,TGTGCCAGCAGTTTAACCGGGGATTACAATGAGCAGTTCTTC,CASSLTGDYNEQFF
TRBV11-2,TRBJ2-1,TRBD2,NA,TGTGCCAGCAGCTTAGCTAGCGGGGGGGCCTACAATGAGCAGTTCTTC,CASSLASGGAYNEQFF
TRBV18,TRBJ2-7,TRBD1,NA,TGTGCCAGCGCACGGGACAGCTCCTACGAGCAGTACTTC,CASARDSSYEQYF
TRBV7-9,TRBJ2-2,NA,NA,TGTGCCAGCAGCATCCGGACAGCGAACACCGGGGAGCTGTTTTTT,CASSIRTANTGELFF
TRBV14,TRBJ2-1,TRBD1,NA,TGTGCCAGCAGCCAGAGCGAGACAGGGGGCACGGATGAGCAGTTCTTC,CASSQSETGGTDEQFF
TRBV5-6,TRBJ1-1,NA,medium-sized,TGTGCCAGCAGCTTGGTGGTCAGGGGAGAGGGGGACACTGAAGCTTTCTTT,CASSLVVRGEGDTEAFF
TRBV27,TRBJ2-3,TRBD2,NA,TGTGCCAGCACGACTAGCGGGGGGGCCGCGGATACGCAGTATTTT,CASTTSGGAADTQYF
TRBV9,TRBJ2-7,NA,NA,TGTGCCAGCAGCGCCTCGGGAACCTACGAGCAGTACTTC,CASSASGTYEQYF
TRBV19,TRBJ2-1,TRBD2,NA,TGTGCCAGTAGTCTCGGACTAGCGGACTACAATGAGCAGTTCTTC,CASSLGLADYNEQFF
TRBV7-8,TRBJ2-3,TRBD2,few,TGTGCCAGCAGCTTATCAATTCCGGGACTATTGGCAGATACGCAGTATTTT,CASSLSIPGLLADTQYF
TRBV11-3,TRBJ2-7,NA,NA,TGTGCCAGCAGCTTAGGCAGGGATGATTACGAGCAGTACTTC,CASSLGRDDYEQYF
TRBV5-6,TRBJ2-3,NA,NA,TGTGCCAGCAGCTTGGGACAGGAGAGCACAGATACGCAGTATTTT,CASSLGQESTDTQYF
TRBV27,TRBJ2-3,TRBD2,NA,TGTGCCAGCAGTCTAGCGGGGGGCTCGGGAGGCACAGATACGCAGTATTTT,CASSLAGGSGGTDTQYF
TRBV4-3,TRBJ1-4,TRBD1,NA,TGCGCCAGCAGCCAAACGGACAGGGGAAACCAACTGGGTGAAAAACTGTTTTTT,CASSQTDRGNQLGEKLFF
TRBV30,TRBJ2-7,TRBD2,once,TGTGCCTGGAGTGTGGGGAGGGCCTACGAGCAGTACTTC,CAWSVGRAYEQYF
TRBV19,TRBJ1-1,TRBD1,NA,TGTGCCAGTAGGGGGACAGCCTCGAGGACTGAAGCTTTCTTT,CASRGTASRTEAFF
TRBV19,TRBJ2-5,TRBD2,NA,TGTGCCAGTAGTACGGGGGGGCAAGAGACCCAGTACTTC,CASSTGGQETQYF
TRBV27,TRBJ1-2,NA,NA,TGTGCCAGCAGTTACAGGGCGGAGAGATGGGATGGCTACACCTTC,CASSYRAERWDGYTF
TRBV4-2,TRBJ2-2,TRBD2,NA,TGTGCCAGCAGCCAAGATCTAGCGGGAGAAGTCGGGGAGCTGTTTTTT,CASSQDLAGEVGELFF
TRBV4-1,TRBJ1-2,NA,few,TGCGCCAGCAGCCAAGAAGCAGGGGCCTCTGGCTACACCTTC,CASSQEAGASGYTF
TRBV7-3,TRBJ2-1,TRBD2,NA,TGTGCCAGCAGCTTGGGACTAGCGGGAGGCTTTGGCTCCTACAATGAGCAGTTCTTC,CASSLGLAGGFGSYNEQFF
TRBV9,TRBJ2-3,NA,NA,TGTGCCAGCAGCCCCTCATCCGGCGGCCCCGATACGCAGTATTTT,CASSPSSGGPDTQYF
TRBV2,TRBJ2-7,TRBD1,NA,TGTGCCAGCAGTGAAGACAGGGGATGGTACGAGCAGTACTTC,CASSEDRGWYEQYF
TRBV9,TRBJ2-3,TRBD2,once,TGTGCCAGCAGCGCGGGGGGGGGACTAGCGGGGGCCACAGATACGCAGTATTTT,CASSAGGGLAGATDTQYF
TRBV7-3,TRBJ1-1,TRBD1,NA,TGTGCCAGCAGCGTAACCGCAGGGGGCACTGAAGCTTTCTTT,CASSVTAGGTEAFF
TRBV9,TRBJ1-1,NA,NA,TGTGCCAGCAGCGTAGCGAGGGGGGGCACTGAAGCTTTCTTT,CASSVARGGTEAFF
TRBV6-6,TRBJ2-3,NA,once,TGTGCCAGCAGTTATACGGCAGGGTGGGCAGATACGCAGTATTTT,CASSYTAGWADTQYF
TRBV27,TRBJ1-6,NA,NA,TGTGCCAGCAGTCCTCACAGGGAGTTAGCCTCACCCCTCCACTTT,CASSPHRELASPLHF
TRBV7-2,TRBJ2-5,TRBD2,NA,TGTGCCAGCAGCTTAGCTAATAGCGGGGGGGCGAAGACCCAGTACTTC,CASSLANSGGAKTQYF
TRBV5-8,TRBJ2-3,TRBD1,NA,TGTGCCAGCAGTTACCGGGGACAGGGGGCCGACACAGATACGCAGTATTTT,CASSYRGQGADTDTQYF
TRBV6-1,TRBJ2-3,TRBD1,NA,TGTGCCAGCAGTGAAGTGAAAGGGGGCTTGGATACGCAGTATTTT,CASSEVKGGLDTQYF
TRBV28,TRBJ2-7,NA,once,TGTGCCAGCAGTCCATTTTTCGGGAACGGAGACGAGCAGTACTTC,CASSPFFGNGDEQYF
TRBV4-3,TRBJ2-3,TRBD1,NA,TGCGCCAGCGCCGGCGACAGGGGGCGCCTGGATACGCAGTATTTT,CASAGDRGRLDTQYF
TRBV27,TRBJ1-1,NA,NA,TGTGCCAGCCAGAACAGTGGGAACACTGAAGCTTTCTTT,CASQNSGNTEAFF